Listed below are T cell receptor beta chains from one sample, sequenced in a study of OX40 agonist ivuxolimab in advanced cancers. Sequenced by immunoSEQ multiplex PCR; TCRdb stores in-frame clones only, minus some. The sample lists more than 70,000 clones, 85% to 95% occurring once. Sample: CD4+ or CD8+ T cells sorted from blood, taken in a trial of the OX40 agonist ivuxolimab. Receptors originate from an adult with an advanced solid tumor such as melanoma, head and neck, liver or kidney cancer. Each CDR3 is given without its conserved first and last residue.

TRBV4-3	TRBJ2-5	ASSQESGQGYQETQY
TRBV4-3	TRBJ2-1	ASSQGTVSRGLMNNEQF
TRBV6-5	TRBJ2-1	ASSYPSNEQF
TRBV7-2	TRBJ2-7	ASSFTSYEQY
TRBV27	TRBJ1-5	ASSLSSNQPQH
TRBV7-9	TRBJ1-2	ASSSGVYGYT
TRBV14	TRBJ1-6	ASSPRLWTKDNSPLH
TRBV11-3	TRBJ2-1	ASSLAGGHYNEQF
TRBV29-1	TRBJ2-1	SVEVPSQFNHEQF
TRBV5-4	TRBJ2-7	ASSYPPTGSSYEQY
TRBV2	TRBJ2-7	ASSESQGNSYEQY
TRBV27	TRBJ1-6	ASSFTTEGSSPLH
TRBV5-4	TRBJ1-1	ASSLQGPTEAF
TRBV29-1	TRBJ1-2	SGGQGAIWDGYT
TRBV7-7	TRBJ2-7	ASSPALSYEQY
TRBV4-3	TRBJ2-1	ASSQEVIRNYNEQF
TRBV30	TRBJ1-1	AWSDTLNTEAF
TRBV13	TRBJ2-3	ASSLSTDTQY
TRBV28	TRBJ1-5	ASSLWDINQPQH
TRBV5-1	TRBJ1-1	ASSLARTGNTEAF
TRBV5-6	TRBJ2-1	ASTVGHEQF
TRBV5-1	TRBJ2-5	ASSSELAGPKETQY
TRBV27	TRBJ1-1	ASLSLAHRDRTEAF
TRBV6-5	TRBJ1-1	ASRGSMNTEAF
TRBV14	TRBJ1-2	ASSSEGIYGYT
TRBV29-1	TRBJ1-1	SELGQGRTEAF
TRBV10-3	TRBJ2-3	AISGGEGPAVDTQY
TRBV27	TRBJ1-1	ASLRGNTEAF
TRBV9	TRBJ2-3	ARSTSGRAADTQY
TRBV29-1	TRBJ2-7	SVEDQVLSGAYEQY
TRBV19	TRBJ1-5	ASSIAVGTDPPQH
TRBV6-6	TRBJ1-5	ASSPPGGNQPQH
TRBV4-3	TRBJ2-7	ASSPSSGGAIHEQY
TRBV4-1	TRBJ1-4	ASARVNEKLF
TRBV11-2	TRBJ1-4	ASSLIPGRREKLF
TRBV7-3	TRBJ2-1	ASSLTPPSGLMYNEQF
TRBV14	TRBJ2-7	ASSQGTGSYEQY
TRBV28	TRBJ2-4	ASSPIESAKNIQY
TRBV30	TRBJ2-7	AWRLAGVSYEQY
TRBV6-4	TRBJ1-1	ASSGGGTEAF
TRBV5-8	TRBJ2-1	ASSPVWLAAYNEQF
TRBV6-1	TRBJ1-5	ASEGGRGQPQH
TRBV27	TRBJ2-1	ASSLSGGAYNEQF
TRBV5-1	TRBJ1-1	ASSLGDGGPEVSTEAF
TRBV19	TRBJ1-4	ASSIDHPAGRSTNEKLF
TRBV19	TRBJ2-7	ASSIGLVPNEQY
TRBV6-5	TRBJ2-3	ASSYSDGSTDTQY
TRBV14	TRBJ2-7	ASSPSGTGYYEQY
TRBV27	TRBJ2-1	ASIGAGGGYEQF
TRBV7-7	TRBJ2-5	ASTQGDEETQY
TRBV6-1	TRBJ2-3	ASSEVAGGSDTQY
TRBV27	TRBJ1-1	ASSFQGHTEAF
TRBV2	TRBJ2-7	ASIQRGASYEQY
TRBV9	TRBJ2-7	ASSRDGGYEQY
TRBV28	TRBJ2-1	ASSLGQGIYNEQF
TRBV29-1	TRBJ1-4	SVVWGQDEKLF